Following are 8 T cell receptor beta chains from one sample sequenced in a study of T cells after posttransplantation cyclophosphamide. Cyclophosphamide on days +3 and +4 followed busulfan-fludarabine conditioning and a marrow graft. This table comes from immunoSEQ multiplex PCR, and its TCRdb copy is limited to in-frame clones, with some not included. The sample includes a few thousand clones, none of them occurring once. Specimen: PBMCs, collected after allogeneic stem cell transplant with posttransplant cyclophosphamide. The receptors derive from a male patient aged 60-70 years who received an allogeneic stem cell transplant from a related donor and was CMV-positive. Some T cells may originate from the graft donor.

This clone is labeled as medium-sized. J is TRBJ2-1 and V is TRBV28; D gene uncertain. V lost 2 bases to trimming and J lost 6 bases, with 8 bases between them. There are 13 residues in the CDR3. Germline CDR1 MDHEN, CDR2 SYDVKM. CDR3 in amino acids: CASSLGLTNEQFF. The DNA of the CDR3 is TGTGCCAGCAGTTTAGGTCTAACCAATGAGCAGTTCTTC.

This clone was detected many times. The genes are TRBV7-8 and TRBJ2-5; TRBD2 agrees at 7 bases. Trimming at V came to 1 base and at J to 5 bases, leaving 4 bases not matched to a gene. Germline-derived CDR1 and CDR2 are SGHVS and FQNEAQ. The CDR3 length is 14 residues. The CDR3: CASSLGLARETQYF. The CDR3 bases are TGTGCCAGCAGCTTAGGACTAGCCCGGGAGACCCAGTACTTC.

In the case of this clone: Only one base separates this from a far larger clonotype, so it likely reflects a read error. Other DNA sequences in the same sample also yield this CDR3. The V call is TRBV10-3, the J call TRBJ1-5; tentative D call: TRBD1 (6 bases). CDR3 length: 15 amino acids. In germline, CDR1 is ENHRY, CDR2 SYGVKD. CDR3 protein: CAIRQGLDSNQPQHF. The CDR3 region has the DNA TGTGCCATCAGACAGGGCCTAGATAGCAATCAGCCCCAGCATTTC.

In its sample, this clone is medium-sized. DNA of the CDR3: TGCGCCAGCAGCCAAGACCGGGACTATAATTCACCCCTCCACTTT. This codes for CASSQDRDYNSPLHF. V and J are TRBV4-3 and TRBJ1-6; D call uncertain. V dropped 0 bases and J dropped 3 bases, with 6 bases sitting between them. CDR1 and CDR2 from the germline V gene are LGHNA and YSLEER. This CDR3 is built from 15 residues.

This clone was picked up many times. The chain carries TRBV6-1 and TRBJ1-2; D gene ambiguous. The CDR3 has 12 amino acids. Germline values: CDR1 MNHNS, CDR2 SASEGT. The V and J ends lost 2 bases and 4 bases respectively, with 5 bases between them. The CDR3 here is CASSEQFYGYTF. The CDR3 DNA sequence: TGTGCCAGCAGTGAACAGTTCTATGGCTACACCTTC.

This clone counts as medium-sized (0.01 to 0.1%). The V gene is TRBV6-5, the J gene TRBJ2-2; D perhaps matches TRBD1 (6 bases). V lost 4 bases to trimming and J lost 6 bases, with 12 bases between them. Per the germline V gene, CDR1 is MNHEY and CDR2 is SVGAGI. The CDR3 covers 14 residues. CDR3 sequence: CASSSRTVPGELFF. In DNA, the CDR3 is TGTGCCAGCAGTTCCCGGACAGTCCCCGGGGAGCTGTTTTTT.

In this sample, this clone turned up many times. CDR3 loop: CASSFKLPGTGVNEQFF. The CDR3 DNA reads as TGTGCCAGCAGCTTCAAGCTCCCGGGGACAGGGGTTAATGAGCAGTTCTTC. The chain couples TRBV13 to TRBJ2-1, with 10 nucleotides matching TRBD1. The CDR3 is made up of 17 amino acids. Per germline, CDR1 PRHDT and CDR2 FYEKMQ (reference sequence). Trimming took 3 bases from V and 7 from J; bases not matched to a gene: 12.

This clone was seen repeatedly, ten times or more. The rearrangement uses TRBV27 and TRBJ2-5; the match to TRBD2 covers 15 bases. Germline V gene sequence: CDR1 MNHEY, CDR2 SMNVEV (reference sequence). The V and J ends lost 7 bases and 5 bases, in that order; junction bases with no gene match: 5. The CDR3 runs to 15 residues. CDR3 amino acids: CASKGLAGGEETQYF. CDR3 coding DNA: TGTGCCAGCAAGGGACTAGCGGGAGGAGAGGAGACCCAGTACTTC.